The clone carrying this T cell receptor (beta chain) was observed a few times. Its antigen remains unknown. The data are from a study of cytomegalovirus exposure and HLA in healthy donors. Study-wide results and caveats: Several of the most significant clusters appeared linked to common viral pathogens, based on a later analysis. The classifier, whose performance was assessed in both the original and validation cohorts, reportedly diagnosed cytomegalovirus status with high specificity and sensitivity. Later analysis identified a missense DCLRE1C variant that was linked to TCR beta V- and J-gene trimming.

60 Vbeta and 13 Jbeta primers were used in PCR. Only in-frame clones appear in the TCRdb table, and some are missing; sequencing was by immunoSEQ multiplex PCR. This repertoire shows around 94,000 clones, about three fifths found once; its top ten account for about 3.9%. The donors gave bone marrow, and they were healthy. The CDR3 loop spans 16 amino acids. J gave up 3 bases and V 4 bases, and 6 bases lay outside the gene matches. Germline loops: CDR1 SGHRS, CDR2 YFSETQ. The source of this sequence is a man aged 25-45 years in good health and CMV-seronegative. Sequencing was carried out using PBMCs. The chain links TRBV5-1 to TRBJ2-3, with 12 nucleotides matching TRBD2. The CDR3 region is CASSVLAGGGTDTQYF. For the CDR3, the DNA is TGCGCCAGCAGCGTACTAGCGGGGGGCGGGACAGATACGCAGTATTTT.